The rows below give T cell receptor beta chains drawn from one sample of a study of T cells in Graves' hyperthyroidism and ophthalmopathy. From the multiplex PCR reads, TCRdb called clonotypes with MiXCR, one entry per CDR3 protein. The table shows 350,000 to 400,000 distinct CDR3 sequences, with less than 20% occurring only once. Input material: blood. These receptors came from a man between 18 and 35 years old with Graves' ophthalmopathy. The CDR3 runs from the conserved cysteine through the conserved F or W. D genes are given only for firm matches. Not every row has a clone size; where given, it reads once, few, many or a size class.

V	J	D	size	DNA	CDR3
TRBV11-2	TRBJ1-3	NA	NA	TGTGCCAGCAGCTTAAACAGCCCGTCCTCTGGAAACACCATATATTTT	CASSLNSPSSGNTIYF
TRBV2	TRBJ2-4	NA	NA	TGTGCCAGCAGCGCCCACCGGGACACTTTAGCCAAAAACATTCAGTACTTC	CASSAHRDTLAKNIQYF
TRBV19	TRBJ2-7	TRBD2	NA	TGTGCCAGTAGTCGATCTAGCGGGTCCTCCTACGAGCAGTACTTC	CASSRSSGSSYEQYF
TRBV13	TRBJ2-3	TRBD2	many	TGTGCCAGCAGCGCAGGCCCCGTAGCGGGGGAATTGGTAGATACGCAGTATTTT	CASSAGPVAGELVDTQYF
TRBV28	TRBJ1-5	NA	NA	TGTGCCAGCAGTTTATCGGCAGGGGTGGGCCAGCCCCAGCATTTT	CASSLSAGVGQPQHF
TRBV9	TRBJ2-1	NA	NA	TGTGCCAGCAGCGGGGGGCCCTACAATGAGCAGTTCTTC	CASSGGPYNEQFF
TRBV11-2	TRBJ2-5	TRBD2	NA	TGTGCCAGCAGCTTAGAACTAGCGGGGAATCAAGAGACCCAGTACTTC	CASSLELAGNQETQYF
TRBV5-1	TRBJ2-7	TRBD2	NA	TGCGCCAGCAGCTTGGGGGGACTAGCGGGGGGCCACGAGCAGTACTTC	CASSLGGLAGGHEQYF
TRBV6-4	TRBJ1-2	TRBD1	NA	TGTGCCAGCAGTGCCGGACAGGGGGCAATTCATGGCTACACCTTC	CASSAGQGAIHGYTF
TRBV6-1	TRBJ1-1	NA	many	TGTGCCAGCAGACTCCAGGGAGGGGGAGCTTTCTTT	CASRLQGGGAFF
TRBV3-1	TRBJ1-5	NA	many	TGTGCCAGCAGCCAAGATAGGGGTAGCCAGCATTTT	CASSQDRGSQHF
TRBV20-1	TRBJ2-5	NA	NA	TGCAGTGCACGTAAGGTGGAGACCCAGTACTTC	CSARKVETQYF
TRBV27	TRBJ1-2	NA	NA	TGTGCCAGCACTCTAACGGGAAATCGGGACTATGGCTACACCTTC	CASTLTGNRDYGYTF
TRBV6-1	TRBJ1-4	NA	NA	TGTGCCAGCAGCCGCGATCAGGGCTCAATTTATGAAAAACTGTTTTTT	CASSRDQGSIYEKLFF
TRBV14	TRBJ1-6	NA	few	TGTGCCAGCAGCCAAAAAGGGTATATTTCACCCCTCCACTTT	CASSQKGYISPLHF
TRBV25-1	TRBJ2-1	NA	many	TGTGCCAGCAGTGCCCATGGGCCTGGGCTCAATGAGCAGTTCTTC	CASSAHGPGLNEQFF
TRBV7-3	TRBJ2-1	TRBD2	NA	TGTGCCAGCAGCTTTGCGGCGGGAGTATCCAATGAGCAGTTCTTC	CASSFAAGVSNEQFF
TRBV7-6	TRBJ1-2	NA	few	TGTGCCAGCAGCGCCTCGGACAAAAACTATGGCTACACCTTC	CASSASDKNYGYTF
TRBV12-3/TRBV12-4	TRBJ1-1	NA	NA	NA	CASSFGAGAFF
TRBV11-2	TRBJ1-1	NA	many	TGTGCCAGCAGCCCAATGGGGACTGAAGCTTTCTTT	CASSPMGTEAFF